This T cell receptor beta chain was retrieved from a study of vaccination and CD4 T cells after COVID-19. Study background: A vaccine, either BNT162b2 or mRNA-1273, was given to participants in two doses. Points from the study as a whole: Convalescent patients showed a median around 90% of reactive clones that were seen only post-vaccination.

The treatment was: approximately nine-day PBMC culture with coronavirus spike peptide pools or control peptides (ViraFEST assay). Wells that each held 2 million or so PBMCs were cultured with 9.5 to 10 IU/ml IL-2 and approximately 10 ug/ml peptide pools. The Oncomine TCR Beta short-read assay sequenced DNA from cultured CD4+ T cells. Using the QIAamp micro DNA kit, genomic DNA was extracted from the CD4+ T cells that had been cultured. TCRdb redid the calling of the PCR reads with MiXCR, one entry per CDR3 protein. The sample has under 15,000 distinct CDR3 sequences; about 64% are singletons. As regards this clonotype: Its cognate antigen is unknown.

This CDR3 spans 14 amino acids. V was clipped by 8 bases and J by 1 base; unmatched bases: 5. CDR1 LNHDA and CDR2 SQIVND come from the germline V gene (reference sequence). Sequencing was performed on CD4+ T cells from blood, cultured in vitro. The clonotype was recovered from a human donor who had recovered from COVID-19. J is TRBJ1-5 and V is TRBV19; 7 bases map to TRBD1. In nucleotides, the CDR3 is TGTGCCAGTGGGGCAGGGGGGAGCAATCAGCCCCAGCATTTT. This codes for CASGAGGSNQPQHF.